This entry lists 8 T cell receptor beta chains sequenced from one sample in a study of blood T cells in healthy people across ages. With a J-beta primer mix and a sample-barcoded 5' primer, a second PCR ran roughly 6 to 12 cycles. One entry per CDR3 protein results from TCRdb running MiXCR on the 5' RACE reads. Seen here are some 920,000 distinct CDR3 sequences, 51% observed once, and the top ten hold over 20%. The sequenced sample consisted of blood. The receptors shown here come from a woman in her sixties or seventies in good health.

The chain carries TRBV4-3 and TRBJ2-3; 7 bases match TRBD1. Trimming at V came to 4 bases and at J to 2 bases, leaving 3 bases not matched to a gene. The CDR3 is 14 residues long. Germline V gene sequence: CDR1 LGHNA, CDR2 YSLEER. CDR3 in amino acids: CASSPGGYTDTQYF. The CDR3 coding sequence is TGCGCCAGCAGCCCAGGGGGATACACAGATACGCAGTATTTT.

The V and J genes are TRBV7-2 and TRBJ2-1, with D maybe TRBD2 (6 bases). The V gene lost 2 bases and the J gene lost 4 bases, with 27 bases spanning the gap. Germline assignment: CDR1 SGHTA and CDR2 FQGNSA. The CDR3 consists of 20 residues. CDR3 residues: CASSLMERLPLRDLYNEQFF. CDR3 nucleotides: TGTGCCAGCAGCTTAATGGAACGTCTACCCCTCCGGGACTTGTACAATGAGCAGTTCTTC.

Ten or more counts support this clonotype. V gene TRBV7-2 combines with J gene TRBJ2-1; D is ambiguous. The CDR3 has 14 residues. Germline-derived CDR1 and CDR2 are SGHTA and FQGNSA. V gave up 0 bases and J gave up 10 bases, with 13 bases separating them. The CDR3 nucleotides are TGTGCCAGCAGCTTAGCGTCGTACCGTTCGGAGCAGTTCTTC. It yields the protein CASSLASYRSEQFF.

The gene calls are TRBV29-1 and TRBJ2-1; D is possibly TRBD2 (5 bases). There are 17 residues in the CDR3. CDR1 SQVTM and CDR2 ANQGSEA come from the germline V gene. V lost 0 bases and J lost 6, with 21 bases in between. The DNA for the CDR3 is TGCAGCGTTGAAGATGGGTTGGGCGGGCTCTGGGGCAATGAGCAGTTCTTC. This translates into CSVEDGLGGLWGNEQFF.

This sequence joins TRBV7-9 and TRBJ1-2, with a possible D match to TRBD1 (5 bases). The CDR3 spans 16 residues. V lost 1 base and J lost 3, with 15 bases in between. The germline CDR1 and CDR2 sequences are SEHNR and FQNEAQ (reference sequence). DNA of the CDR3: TGTGCCAGCAGCTTAGGTGTAACAGGAAAGGACTATGGCTACACCTTC. Translation: CASSLGVTGKDYGYTF. The full variable domain, in which reference TRBV7-9 and TRBJ1-2 provide the parts outside the CDR3, is DTGVSQNPRHKITKRGQNVTFRCDPISEHNRLYWYRQTLGQGPEFLTYFQNEAQLEKSRLLSDRFSAERPKGSFSTLEIQRTEQGDSAMYLCASSLGVTGKDYGYTFGSGTRLTVV.

V usage is TRBV4-2 and J usage is TRBJ2-5, with TRBD2 identical over 9 bases. This CDR3 spans 17 amino acids. V was clipped by 1 base and J by 1 base; unmatched bases: 7. Germline V gene data show CDR1 as LGHNA and CDR2 as YNFKEQ. The CDR3 loop is CASSQVYASGIQETQYF. The CDR3 DNA sequence: TGTGCCAGCAGCCAAGTGTACGCTAGCGGGATCCAAGAGACCCAGTACTTC.

The CDR3 coding sequence is TGCAGCGTTGTCGACCAGGGCGCTATGGAGCAGTACTTC. As protein: CSVVDQGAMEQYF. The V and J genes are TRBV29-1 and TRBJ2-4; D might be TRBD1 (5 bases). The germline V and J ends were trimmed by 4 bases and 13 bases, with 20 bases remaining between them. Germline-derived CDR1 and CDR2 are SQVTM and ANQGSEA. The CDR3 is 13 residues long.

The chain joins TRBV12-3 or TRBV12-4 to TRBJ2-1; 11 bases match TRBD2. There are 15 residues in the CDR3. V lost 6 bases and J lost 2; bases outside the gene matches: 3. The CDR3 sequence is CASSSGLAAYNEQFF. The DNA for the CDR3 is TGTGCCAGCAGCTCGGGACTAGCGGCCTACAATGAGCAGTTCTTC.